This T cell receptor beta chain is drawn from a study of blood T cells in healthy people across ages. CDR3 size: 15 residues. The germline V gene has CDR1 SQVTM and CDR2 ANQGSEA. PCR was performed a second time for about 7 to 11 cycles using a sample-barcoded 5' primer and a J-beta primer mix. TCRdb called the 5' RACE reads again in MiXCR, with one record for every CDR3 protein. The sample carries around 1,900,000 distinct CDR3 sequences, approximately 39% recorded once. This clonotype was counted between two and nine times. Its antigen remains unidentified. Findings and caveats of the study: Higher diversity and more naive CD4+ cells were features of long-lived donors, compared to aged donors. TCR beta diversity tracked closely with naive T cell percentage.

This receptor was taken from a human donor in good health. This chain uses TRBV29-1 with TRBJ2-7; 9 bases are a match to TRBD1. The material sequenced was blood. The CDR3 here is CSASRGTGKLGEQYF. CDR3 nucleotides: TGCAGTGCCTCCCGGGGGACAGGGAAACTCGGGGAGCAGTACTTC.